The 30 T cell receptor beta chains given below trace back to one sample, sequenced in a study of cytotoxic CD8 clonotypes in ibrutinib-treated CLL. Profiled with immunoSEQ multiplex PCR; TCRdb holds only in-frame clones, not every one. In the table there are 150,000 to 200,000 clones, more than 75% of which are singletons. The material was PBMCs, obtained after 12 months of ibrutinib treatment. The receptors were gathered from a human donor with chronic lymphocytic leukemia.

J is TRBJ1-3 and V is TRBV15; possible D gene TRBD1, 6 bases. Germline values: CDR1 LNHNV, CDR2 YYDKDF (reference sequence). The CDR3 loop spans 16 amino acids. With 0 bases removed from V and 3 bases from J, the gap between germline ends came to 12 bases. The CDR3 reads CATSRDRGFFGNTIYF. The CDR3 DNA reads TGTGCCACCAGCAGAGATAGGGGGTTCTTTGGAAACACCATATATTTT. Filled out from reference TRBV15 and TRBJ1-3, the complete variable domain reads DAMVIQNPRYQVTQFGKPVTLSCSQTLNHNVMYWYQQKSSQAPKLLFHYYDKDFNNEADTPDNFQSRRPNTSFCFLDIRSPGLGDTAMYLCATSRDRGFFGNTIYFGEGSWLTVV.

J is TRBJ2-5 and V is TRBV29-1; possibly TRBD1 for D (5 bases). CDR1 is SQVTM and CDR2 is ANQGSEA in the germline V gene. The CDR3 loop spans 14 amino acids. V was cut by 4 bases and J by 1 base, with 13 bases left in between. The CDR3: CSVVEGVGQETQYF. The CDR3 DNA is TGCAGCGTTGTCGAAGGGGTGGGCCAAGAGACCCAGTACTTC.

The V call is TRBV30, the J call TRBJ2-7, with a tentative D call TRBD2 (5 bases). V was clipped by 3 bases and J by 6 bases, with 18 bases between them. The germline V gene encodes CDR1 GTSNPN and CDR2 SVGIG (reference sequence). This CDR3 has 14 residues. CDR3 sequence: CAWSQDFSSREQYF. The CDR3 nucleotides read TGTGCCTGGAGCCAGGATTTCTCTAGCCGCGAGCAGTACTTC.

V gene TRBV6-1 combines with J gene TRBJ1-2; tentative D call: TRBD1 (5 bases). Germline V gene sequence: CDR1 MNHNS, CDR2 SASEGT. This CDR3 has 13 residues. The V end lost 2 bases, the J end lost 7 bases, and 11 bases lay between the germline ends. The CDR3 region is CASSEMAGGGYTF. CDR3 nucleotide sequence: TGTGCCAGCAGTGAAATGGCGGGGGGTGGCTACACCTTC.

This clone appeared a few times. Distinct nucleotide sequences in the sample also encode this CDR3. The chain couples TRBV18 to TRBJ2-7; D ambiguous. In germline, CDR1 is KGHSH, CDR2 LQKENI. With 6 bases removed from V and 0 bases from J, the gap between germline ends came to 3 bases. The CDR3 loop spans 11 amino acids. The CDR3 reads CASSLSYEQYF. CDR3 in DNA: TGTGCCAGCTCTCTCTCCTACGAGCAGTACTTC. Filled out from reference TRBV18 and TRBJ2-7, the complete variable domain reads NAGVMQNPRHLVRRRGQEARLRCSPMKGHSHVYWYRQLPEEGLKFMVYLQKENIIDESGMPKERFSAEFPKEGPSILRIQQVVRGDSAAYFCASSLSYEQYFGPGTRLTVT.

V gene TRBV19 combines with J gene TRBJ1-5, with D possibly matching TRBD1 (5 bases). Germline V gene lookup returns CDR1 LNHDA and CDR2 SQIVND (reference sequence). Trimming shortened V by 3 bases and J by 9 bases, and 18 bases separated the two germline ends. The CDR3 has 15 amino acids. The CDR3 spells CASSMGDRPDRPQHF. DNA for the CDR3: TGTGCCAGTAGTATGGGGGACCGACCGGATCGGCCCCAGCATTTT.

CDR3 sequence reads: CASSRRGGEKLFF. The DNA of the CDR3 is TGTGCCAGCAGCAGGCGGGGGGGTGAAAAACTGTTTTTT. V is TRBV5-6 and J is TRBJ1-4; the D gene is possibly TRBD1 (5 bases). Trimming left V 4 bases short and J 7 bases short, with 11 bases between. The germline gives CDR1 SGHDT, CDR2 YYEEEE. The CDR3 runs to 13 residues.

The genes are TRBV6-5 and TRBJ2-3; 12 nucleotides agree with TRBD2. The CDR3 runs 16 residues. Germline trimming cut 4 bases from V and 6 bases from J; bases unmatched to any gene: 8. Germline CDR1 is MNHEY and CDR2 is SVGAGI. The CDR3 coding sequence is TGTGCCAGCAGTTCAAGACTAGCGGGGGTCGGGGATACGCAGTATTTT. Translating it yields CASSSRLAGVGDTQYF.

The sample holds one count of this clone. The rearrangement joins TRBV7-2 to TRBJ2-3; D is unresolved. Germline-derived CDR1 and CDR2 are SGHTA and FQGNSA. There are 13 residues in the CDR3. The ends were cut back, 5 bases at V and 4 bases at J, with 10 bases in the middle. Here the CDR3 DNA reads TGTGCCAGCAGCCCCCGAAAAGCAGATACGCAGTATTTT. It translates to CASSPRKADTQYF.

This clone was seen only once. The chain has TRBV5-1 and TRBJ1-1; no firm D call. CDR1 is SGHRS and CDR2 is YFSETQ in the germline V gene. The length of the CDR3 is 14 residues. V was cut by 2 bases and J by 4 bases, with 12 bases left in between. For the CDR3, the DNA is TGCGCCAGCAGCTTAACGGACGGGAGCACTGAAGCTTTCTTT. Translating gives CASSLTDGSTEAFF. The complete variable domain, with remaining parts taken from reference TRBV5-1 and TRBJ1-1, reads KAGVTQTPRYLIKTRGQQVTLSCSPISGHRSVSWYQQTPGQGLQFLFEYFSETQRNKGNFPGRFSGRQFSNSRSEMNVSTLELGDSALYLCASSLTDGSTEAFFGQGTRLTVV.

The genes are TRBV2 and TRBJ1-1; the D gene is possibly TRBD1 (5 bases). Per germline, CDR1 SNHLY and CDR2 FYNNEI. Trimming cost V 2 bases and J 6 bases, with 10 bases left between them. CDR3 length equals 13 residues. This chain's CDR3 is CASSEQGLAEAFF. The CDR3 DNA is TGTGCCAGCAGTGAACAGGGCCTGGCTGAAGCTTTCTTT.

The rearrangement uses TRBV20-1 and TRBJ2-3, with D hard to call. Per the germline V gene, CDR1 is DFQATT and CDR2 is SNEGSKA (reference sequence). Trimming stripped 1 base from V and 7 bases from J, with 6 bases between. The CDR3 runs to 11 residues. CDR3: CSARGQNTQYF. CDR3 nucleotide sequence: TGCAGTGCTAGAGGCCAAAATACGCAGTATTTT.

This clone was detected only once. A junction end diverges from the germline sequence, so it may reflect a read error. The chain combines TRBV7-7 with TRBJ2-5, with a weak D call TRBD1 (6 bases). CDR1 is SSHAT and CDR2 is FNYEAQ in the germline V gene (reference sequence). The CDR3 runs 15 residues. The CDR3 spells CASSQPGRGRETQYF. In nucleotides, the CDR3 is TGTGCTAGCAGCCAGCCCGGCAGGGGTCGGGAGACCCAGTACTTC. The complete variable domain, with remaining parts taken from reference TRBV7-7 and TRBJ2-5, reads GAGVSQSPRYKVTKRGQDVTLRCDPISSHATLYWYQQALGQGPEFLTYFNYEAQPDKSGLPSDRFSAERPEGSISTLTIQRTEQRDSAMYRCASSQPGRGRETQYFGPGTRLLVL.

V is TRBV20-1 and J is TRBJ2-5, with TRBD2 matching over 8 bases. The length of the CDR3 is 11 residues. Germline V gives CDR1 DFQATT, CDR2 SNEGSKA (reference sequence). The CDR3 sequence: CTSGSRETQYF. The CDR3 DNA is TGCACCAGCGGGAGTCGGGAGACCCAGTACTTC.

The chain's CDR3 is CASSPSRTHKTQYF. CDR3 DNA sequence: TGTGCCAGCAGCCCAAGCCGCACCCACAAGACCCAGTACTTC. The genes are TRBV7-2 and TRBJ2-5; D is ambiguous. Germline V CDR1 and CDR2: SGHTA, FQGNSA. CDR3 length equals 14 residues. Between the trimmed V and J ends, which lost 5 bases and 6 bases, there was a span of 16 bases.

The chain recombines TRBV28 with TRBJ2-1; maybe TRBD1 (5 bases). This CDR3 is built from 15 residues. CDR1 and CDR2 (germline): MDHEN, SYDVKM. V was trimmed by 0 bases and J by 2 bases, leaving 8 bases between them. The CDR3 DNA reads as TGTGCCAGCAGTTTATGGACAGTGACCTACAATGAGCAGTTCTTC. The encoded protein is CASSLWTVTYNEQFF.

The chain couples TRBV13 to TRBJ2-7; D gene unclear. V was cut by 1 base and J by 3 bases, with 4 bases left in between. The CDR3 spans 12 residues. Germline CDR1 and CDR2: PRHDT and FYEKMQ (reference sequence). The CDR3 reads CASSLASYEQYF. The CDR3 coding sequence is TGTGCCAGCAGCTTAGCGAGCTACGAGCAGTACTTC. The full variable domain, with the rest looked up from reference TRBV13 and TRBJ2-7, is AAGVIQSPRHLIKEKRETATLKCYPIPRHDTVYWYQQGPGQDPQFLISFYEKMQSDKGSIPDRFSAQQFSDYHSELNMSSLELGDSALYFCASSLASYEQYFGPGTRLTVT.

This rearrangement joins TRBV30 to TRBJ2-7; 7 nucleotides match TRBD1. This CDR3 comprises 11 residues. The V gene's germline CDR1 is GTSNPN and CDR2 SVGIG (reference sequence). J lost 10 bases, V lost 5 bases, and 8 bases had no gene match. The CDR3 loop is CAWDQTGRQYF. The CDR3 DNA is TGTGCCTGGGATCAGACAGGGAGACAGTACTTC. The complete variable domain, with remaining parts taken from reference TRBV30 and TRBJ2-7, reads SQTIHQWPATLVQPVGSPLSLECTVEGTSNPNLYWYRQAAGRGLQLLFYSVGIGQISSEVPQNLSASRPQDRQFILSSKKLLLSDSGFYLCAWDQTGRQYFGPGTRLTVT.

The rearrangement uses TRBV5-1 and TRBJ2-7, with TRBD2 matching 8 bases. The junction had 9 bases not matched to a gene; V was cut back by 0 bases and J by 7 bases. Germline CDR1 and CDR2: SGHRS and YFSETQ. This CDR3 is built from 15 residues. The CDR3 spells CASSLGPGGPLEQYF. The CDR3 DNA follows: TGCGCCAGCAGCTTGGGACCGGGGGGGCCACTGGAGCAGTACTTC.

J is TRBJ2-6 and V is TRBV27; 8 bases agree with TRBD1. CDR3 length equals 19 residues. The germline gives CDR1 MNHEY, CDR2 SMNVEV (reference sequence). With V trimmed by 3 bases and J by 0 bases, 10 bases remained unmatched. The CDR3 loop is CASSLGPTGVSSGANVLTF. In DNA form, the CDR3 reads TGTGCCAGCAGTTTGGGCCCGACAGGGGTTAGCTCTGGGGCCAACGTCCTGACTTTC.

The V gene is TRBV7-2, the J gene TRBJ2-5; D unresolved. Trimming removed 5 bases at V and 0 bases at J, with 4 bases between. The germline gives CDR1 SGHTA, CDR2 FQGNSA. The CDR3 runs to 12 residues. The CDR3 DNA reads TGTGCCAGCAGCGTCTACCAAGAGACCCAGTACTTC. It codes for CASSVYQETQYF.

The chain carries TRBV6-5 and TRBJ2-1; D is undetermined. The CDR3 totals 10 residues. Germline CDR1 and CDR2: MNHEY and SVGAGI. With 6 bases removed from V and 9 bases from J, the gap between germline ends came to 6 bases. CDR3 loop: CASRSTEQFF. Written as DNA, the CDR3 is TGTGCCAGCAGGAGCACTGAGCAGTTCTTC.

The V call is TRBV28, the J call TRBJ2-2; D is ambiguous. The CDR3 sequence is 12 residues long. Trimming pared 7 bases from V and 6 bases from J, leaving 9 bases between. CDR1 is MDHEN and CDR2 is SYDVKM in the germline V gene. CDR3 sequence reads: CASIGPSGELFF. CDR3 nucleotides: TGTGCCAGCATTGGGCCGTCCGGGGAGCTGTTTTTT.

The chain joins TRBV2 to TRBJ1-4; D is ambiguous. Germline loops: CDR1 SNHLY, CDR2 FYNNEI. V was cut by 7 bases and J by 5 bases, with 11 bases left in between. The CDR3 has 13 residues. The CDR3, as DNA: TGTGCCAGCATTCTGAAAGGGAATGAAAAACTGTTTTTT. Translation gives CASILKGNEKLFF. The variable domain in full, with the rest retrieved from reference TRBV2 and TRBJ1-4, is EPEVTQTPSHQVTQMGQEVILRCVPISNHLYFYWYRQILGQKVEFLVSFYNNEISEKSEIFDDQFSVERPDGSNFTLKIRSTKLEDSAMYFCASILKGNEKLFFGSGTQLSVL.

This clone was counted a single time. This rearrangement joins TRBV27 to TRBJ2-3; 9 bases are a match to TRBD1. Germline V gene lookup returns CDR1 MNHEY and CDR2 SMNVEV (reference sequence). CDR3 size: 15 residues. Unmatched junction bases numbered 4, after V lost 4 bases and J lost 2 bases. This chain's CDR3 is CASSSGTGPTDTQYF. Written as DNA, the CDR3 is TGTGCCAGCAGTTCCGGGACAGGGCCCACAGATACGCAGTATTTT.

This chain links TRBV28 with TRBJ2-3, with D uncertain. CDR3 length: 12 amino acids. The V end lost 1 base, the J end lost 13 bases, and 12 bases lay between the germline ends. Germline V lookup: CDR1 MDHEN, CDR2 SYDVKM. The CDR3 DNA follows: TGTGCCAGCAGTTTATACTCGGGCCGGGAGTATTTT. This sequence encodes CASSLYSGREYF.

This chain connects TRBV11-2 to TRBJ2-3; 10 bases line up with TRBD1. V dropped 5 bases and J dropped 5; count of bases not matched to a gene: 13. This CDR3 region has 17 residues. CDR1 and CDR2 (germline): SGHAT, FQNNGV. Written as DNA, the CDR3 is TGTGCCAGCAGCCAGGCGACAGGGGGCTCGACACGAGATACGCAGTATTTT. As protein: CASSQATGGSTRDTQYF.

The chain carries TRBV2 and TRBJ2-2; D may be TRBD1 or TRBD2 (5 bases each). Per germline, CDR1 SNHLY and CDR2 FYNNEI. V lost 6 bases to trimming and J lost 0 bases, with 11 bases between them. There are 15 residues in the CDR3. The CDR3 loop reads CASRERGANTGELFF. DNA of the CDR3: TGTGCCAGCAGGGAACGGGGCGCGAACACCGGGGAGCTGTTTTTT. Full variable domain (missing parts from reference TRBV2 and TRBJ2-2): EPEVTQTPSHQVTQMGQEVILRCVPISNHLYFYWYRQILGQKVEFLVSFYNNEISEKSEIFDDQFSVERPDGSNFTLKIRSTKLEDSAMYFCASRERGANTGELFFGEGSRLTVL.

The V and J genes are TRBV19 and TRBJ1-5, with 11 positions matching TRBD1. CDR1 and CDR2 (germline): LNHDA, SQIVND (reference sequence). The CDR3 covers 19 residues. V trimming: 3 bases; J trimming: 2 bases; junction bases outside the gene matches: 12. CDR3 sequence reads: CASSIEGQGAARGNQPQHF. The DNA for the CDR3 is TGTGCCAGTAGTATCGAAGGACAGGGGGCCGCTCGGGGCAATCAGCCCCAGCATTTT.

This clone was seen just once. CDR3 nucleotides: TGTGCCAGCATGCGGGCCGGCCCGAGCACAGATACGCAGTATTTT. This translates into CASMRAGPSTDTQYF. The rearrangement links TRBV5-4 to TRBJ2-3; D perhaps matches TRBD2 (5 bases). V gave up 6 bases and J gave up 0 bases, with 14 bases separating them. Germline lookup yields CDR1 SGHNT and CDR2 YYREEE (reference sequence). The length of the CDR3 is 15 residues.